Given below is one T cell receptor beta chain in context. This clonotype was seen only a few times. What antigen it recognizes has not been identified. Base qualities are not recorded, but no much larger clone differs from it by a single base. These data come from a study of T cells after yellow fever vaccination (dated by TCRdb to the late 2010s). Study-level background: The SMART-Seq v4 Ultra Low Input RNA kit was used to prepare libraries from fractions with low cell numbers. Bulk TCR alpha and beta repertoires were sequenced longitudinally to track T-cell clones before and after primary and booster YFV17D yellow fever vaccination. Two healthy male donors, one aged 18 to 30 and one aged 30 to 40 years, made up the cohort. Blood was drawn at multiple timepoints before and after primary and secondary immunization, with bulk PBMC replicates and cell subsets isolated. What the authors observed across the whole study: A small fraction of clonotypes appeared in both the CD4 and CD8 compartments, likely as a result of convergent recombination. Most clones expanded after primary vaccination were re-detected after the booster (almost 97% of CD4 and about nine tenths of CD8), suggesting broad memory maintenance. Computational filtering was needed because FACS-sorted repertoires could contain abundant contaminating clonotypes from the bulk population. Because only a couple of donors were included in the study, the extent to which the findings can be generalized is limited. The secondary T-cell response was found to be weaker but faster than the primary response, with a peak reached on day 5 rather than on day 15.

This sample's treatment or condition label indicates: live attenuated yellow fever vaccine strain. At each blood-draw timepoint, two biological replicates of bulk PBMCs were obtained. A standard Ficoll-Paque protocol was used to isolate PBMCs from peripheral blood. RNA was extracted with TriZol from bulk PBMCs, CD4 and CD8 fractions, and dextramer-positive and dextramer-negative fractions. TCR cDNA was synthesized by 5'RACE template switching, through which a universal primer site and unique molecular identifiers were introduced. Priming for cDNA synthesis came from both the TCR alpha and TCR beta constant segments. Libraries were amplified in two PCR steps, with sample barcodes and sequencing adapters added in the second step. Sequencing of libraries was done on Illumina HiSeq 2500 (2x100 bp) or NovaSeq (2x150 bp). In the source study's methods: Demultiplexing of reads and collapsing into UMI consensus sequences were performed with MIGEC, and V(D)J alignment was carried out with MiXCR. Vaccine-responding clonotypes were identified with edgeR using replicate PBMC samples, with FDR below 0.01 and a log2 fold change above 5 up to day 15 being required. Each bulk clonotype was labeled CD4 or CD8 based on which sequenced repertoire, CD4 or CD8, contained the clonotype at higher abundance. TCRdb reanalyzed the raw reads on its own, using fastp at Q25 for trimming and MiXCR for clone calling, and kept in-frame beta chains. Every CDR3 protein is listed once, alongside the most common genes and DNA of its rows. For this entry, the V and J calls and clone size follow TCRdb and not the study's own pipeline. Recorded for this sample are approximately 300,000 distinct CDR3 sequences; around 7% of them occurred a single time. 18% of the sample lies in the top ten.

For CDR1 and CDR2, the germline V gene lists MNHNS and SASEGT. Trimming at the junction amounts to 1 base on V and 2 bases on J, and the germline ends lie 12 bases apart. Spanning cysteine to phenylalanine, the CDR3 consists of 16 amino acids. The retained sequence is limited to the CDR3, 48 bases, with the frame set at the first base. The clonotype was recovered from a man aged 18 to 35 who received the YFV17D yellow fever vaccine. The source was PBMCs, collected approximately 40 days after the first yellow fever vaccination. The V and J segments used are TRBV6-1 and TRBJ1-5, with TRBD1 perhaps the D gene, on 5 matching bases. CDR3 protein: CASSEGTGVGNQPQHF. The DNA sequence is as follows: TGTGCCAGCAGTGAAGGTACGGGGGTAGGCAATCAGCCCCAGCATTTT.